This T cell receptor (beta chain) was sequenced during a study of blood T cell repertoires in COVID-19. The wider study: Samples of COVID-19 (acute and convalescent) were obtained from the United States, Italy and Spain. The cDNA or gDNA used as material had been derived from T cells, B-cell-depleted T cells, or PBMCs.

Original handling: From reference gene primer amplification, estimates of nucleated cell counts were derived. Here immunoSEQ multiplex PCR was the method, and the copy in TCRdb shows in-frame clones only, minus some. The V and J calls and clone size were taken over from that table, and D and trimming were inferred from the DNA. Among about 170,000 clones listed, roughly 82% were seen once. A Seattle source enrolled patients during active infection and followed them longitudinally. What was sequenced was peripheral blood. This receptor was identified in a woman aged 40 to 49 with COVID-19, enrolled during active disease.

The CDR3 sequence is CASSRDYEQYF. For the CDR3, the DNA is TGTGCCAGCAGCCGCGACTACGAGCAGTACTTC. The genes are TRBV14 and TRBJ2-7, with D unclear. From germline, CDR1 is SGHDN and CDR2 FVKESK. The germline V and J ends were trimmed by 4 bases and 3 bases, with 4 bases remaining between them. The CDR3 consists of 11 residues.